A selection of T cell receptor beta chains follows, all from one sample in a study of blood T cell repertoires in COVID-19. Method: immunoSEQ multiplex PCR; TCRdb's copy keeps in-frame clones and lacks some. The sample lists fewer than 300,000 clones, under 90% seen once, with around 7.8% in the top ten. Sequenced sample: peripheral blood. The receptors stem from a human donor in a cohort sampled during active COVID-19. Each CDR3 is given with its conserved first and last residue. D genes are given only for firm matches. Not every row has a clone size; where given, it reads once, few, many or a size class.

d_gene,v_gene,j_gene,abundance,CDR3nt,CDR3aa
TRBD1,TRBV7-9,TRBJ2-3,once,TGTGCCAGCAGCGCCCGACAGGGGGCGGAAATCACAGATACGCAGTATTTT,CASSARQGAEITDTQYF
.,TRBV6-2/TRBV6-3,TRBJ2-7,once,TGTGCCAGCAGTTACTCGCGAAGACAGGCATACGAGCAGTACTTC,CASSYSRRQAYEQYF
.,TRBV15,TRBJ2-3,once,TGTGCCACCAGCAGAGATCCATTCGGGAAGTCAGATACGCAGTATTTT,CATSRDPFGKSDTQYF
.,TRBV28,TRBJ1-3,few,TGTGCCAGCAGTTCCCATCGGTTCTCTGGAAACACCATATATTTT,CASSSHRFSGNTIYF
TRBD2,TRBV29-1,TRBJ2-1,.,TGCAGCGCCAGGACTAGCGGGAGAAACAATGAGCAGTTCTTC,CSARTSGRNNEQFF
.,TRBV29-1,TRBJ1-1,.,TGCAGCGTTAAGTCTCGTGGCAACACTGAAGCTTTCTTT,CSVKSRGNTEAFF
.,TRBV6-5,TRBJ1-5,few,TGTGCCAGCAGTTACGGACACCTAAGGGGATATCAGCCCCAGCATTTT,CASSYGHLRGYQPQHF
.,TRBV10-3,TRBJ2-3,.,TGTGCCATCAGTGGCCCCGGGAGCTCAACTAGCACAGATACGCAGTATTTT,CAISGPGSSTSTDTQYF
TRBD2,TRBV2,TRBJ2-5,.,TGTGCCACCGTACCACTAGCGGACCAAGAGACCCAGTACTTC,CATVPLADQETQYF
TRBD2,TRBV5-1,TRBJ2-1,once,TGCGCCAGCAGCTTAGCGGGAGGAGGCTACAATGAGCAGTTCTTC,CASSLAGGGYNEQFF
.,TRBV28,TRBJ2-7,.,TGTGCCAGCAGTTCACAGGTAGCCTACGAGCAGTACTTC,CASSSQVAYEQYF
TRBD1,TRBV4-2,TRBJ1-1,.,TGTGCCAGCAGCCCCGGGACAGGCGAAGGGAACACTGAAGCTTTCTTT,CASSPGTGEGNTEAFF
TRBD1,TRBV19,TRBJ2-3,.,TGTGCCAGTAGATCGGACAGGGAGACAACAGATACGCAGTATTTT,CASRSDRETTDTQYF
TRBD2,TRBV11-3,TRBJ2-1,.,TGTGCCAGCAGCTTAACTCGGGCCGGGGGGGGCAACAATGAGCAGTTCTTC,CASSLTRAGGGNNEQFF
TRBD2,TRBV13,TRBJ2-7,once,TGTGCCAGCAGCTTCCGACCGACTAGCGGGAGTAAACGCGAGCAGTACTTC,CASSFRPTSGSKREQYF
TRBD1,TRBV5-6,TRBJ1-2,few,TGTGCCAGCAGCTACCGACAGGGGGCGCGTAACTATGGCTACACCTTC,CASSYRQGARNYGYTF
TRBD2,TRBV7-3,TRBJ2-3,.,TGTGCCAGCAGCTCTAGCGGGAGCGCAGATACGCAGTATTTT,CASSSSGSADTQYF
.,TRBV9,TRBJ2-3,once,TGTGCCAGCAGCGGAGGACATCGCACAGATACGCAGTATTTT,CASSGGHRTDTQYF
TRBD1,TRBV11-2,TRBJ2-3,.,TGTGCCAGCAGCTTACCCGACAGGGCAGATACGCAGTATTTT,CASSLPDRADTQYF
TRBD1,TRBV7-2,TRBJ1-6,few,TGTGCCAGCAGCTCCCGGGACAGCAATTCACCCCTCCACTTT,CASSSRDSNSPLHF
TRBD2,TRBV6-2/TRBV6-3,TRBJ2-7,.,TGTGCCAGCAGTTACCCCCCGGGGGGGTACGAGCAGTACTTC,CASSYPPGGYEQYF
.,TRBV14,TRBJ1-6,.,TGTGCCAGCAGCCAAGACCGGGGGGCCTATAATTCACCCCTCCACTTT,CASSQDRGAYNSPLHF
TRBD1,TRBV5-4,TRBJ1-2,.,TGTGCCAGCAGCTTGGCCCGGACAGGGGATGCCTATGGCTACACCTTC,CASSLARTGDAYGYTF
.,TRBV29-1,TRBJ1-2,.,TGCAGCGTGCGACAGGAAAATAACTATGGCTACACCTTC,CSVRQENNYGYTF
TRBD2,TRBV6-5,TRBJ2-7,.,TGTGCCAGCACCCCCCGGACTAGCGGGGTTGGATTGCAGTACTTC,CASTPRTSGVGLQYF
TRBD1,TRBV4-1,TRBJ2-2,.,TGCGCCAGCAGCAAAAGACAGGGGGCGCTTCCGAACACCGGGGAGCTGTTTTTT,CASSKRQGALPNTGELFF
.,TRBV6-5,TRBJ2-7,.,TGTGCCACCAGACTCGCGAGCTCCTACGAGCAGTACTTC,CATRLASSYEQYF
TRBD2,TRBV6-1,TRBJ2-4,.,TGTGCCAGCAGTGAAGTCGAGCGGGGGGCTAAGACGAACATTCAGTACTTC,CASSEVERGAKTNIQYF
.,TRBV5-6,TRBJ1-2,.,TGTGCCAGCAGGGTCCTAGACTATGGCTACACCTTC,CASRVLDYGYTF
.,TRBV11-2,TRBJ1-3,.,TGTGCCAGCAGCTTTATGAGCCGGGGGGGAAACACCATATATTTT,CASSFMSRGGNTIYF
TRBD1,TRBV19,TRBJ2-2,.,TGTGCCAGCGGACAGGGTTTGGTCGGGGAGCTGTTTTTT,CASGQGLVGELFF
TRBD2,TRBV5-1,TRBJ2-5,once,TGCGCCAGCAGCCCGGGACTACAAGAGACCCAGTACTTC,CASSPGLQETQYF
.,TRBV4-3,TRBJ2-2,.,TGCGCCAGCAGCCGAGGAAGCTGGGACACCATGGCCACCGGGGAGCTGTTTTTT,CASSRGSWDTMATGELFF
.,TRBV6-8,TRBJ2-2,once,TGTGCCAGCAGTTACGGGGGGTCCAGGGAGCTGTTTTTT,CASSYGGSRELFF
.,TRBV3-1/TRBV3-2,TRBJ1-2,.,TGTGCCAGCAGCCAAGACAGAATCTATGGCTACACCTTC,CASSQDRIYGYTF
TRBD1,TRBV7-8,TRBJ2-7,.,TGTGCCAGCAGCTTAATGGGACAGATGGAGAAGCAGTACTTC,CASSLMGQMEKQYF
TRBD2,TRBV9,TRBJ2-5,.,TGTGCCAGCAGCGCCGGGACTAGCGGGAAAGAGACCCAGTACTTC,CASSAGTSGKETQYF
TRBD1,TRBV29-1,TRBJ1-2,.,TGCAGCGTGACGACAGGGGGCAACTATGGCTACACCTTC,CSVTTGGNYGYTF
TRBD2,TRBV29-1,TRBJ2-1,.,TGCAGCGTTGTAGCGGGAGGGAACCATGAGCAGTTCTTC,CSVVAGGNHEQFF
.,TRBV3-1/TRBV3-2,TRBJ2-1,.,TGTGCCAGCAGTGACGGGAGAAGGAGTGGGGAGCAGTTCTTC,CASSDGRRSGEQFF
.,TRBV15,TRBJ2-1,.,TGTGCCACCAGCAGATCCCATACGAGCTCCTACAATGAGCAGTTCTTC,CATSRSHTSSYNEQFF
.,TRBV4-1,TRBJ1-6,.,TGCGCCAGCAGCCAAAATCTTCGACAGGCCTCATATAATTCACCCCTCCACTTT,CASSQNLRQASYNSPLHF
TRBD2,TRBV15,TRBJ2-1,.,TGTGCCACCAGCAGAGTGGCGGGAGGGTATGCTGAGCAGTTCTTC,CATSRVAGGYAEQFF
TRBD2,TRBV11-3,TRBJ2-1,.,TGTGCCAGCAGCTTAGGACTAGCGGGCCGTCGGGATGAGCAGTTCTTC,CASSLGLAGRRDEQFF
TRBD1,TRBV19,TRBJ1-2,.,TGTGCCAGTAGTATTTCGACAGGGACGTATGGCTACACCTTC,CASSISTGTYGYTF
.,TRBV28,TRBJ1-5,once,TGTGCCAGCCACGTCGGGTTCTTTGATCAGCCCCAGCATTTT,CASHVGFFDQPQHF